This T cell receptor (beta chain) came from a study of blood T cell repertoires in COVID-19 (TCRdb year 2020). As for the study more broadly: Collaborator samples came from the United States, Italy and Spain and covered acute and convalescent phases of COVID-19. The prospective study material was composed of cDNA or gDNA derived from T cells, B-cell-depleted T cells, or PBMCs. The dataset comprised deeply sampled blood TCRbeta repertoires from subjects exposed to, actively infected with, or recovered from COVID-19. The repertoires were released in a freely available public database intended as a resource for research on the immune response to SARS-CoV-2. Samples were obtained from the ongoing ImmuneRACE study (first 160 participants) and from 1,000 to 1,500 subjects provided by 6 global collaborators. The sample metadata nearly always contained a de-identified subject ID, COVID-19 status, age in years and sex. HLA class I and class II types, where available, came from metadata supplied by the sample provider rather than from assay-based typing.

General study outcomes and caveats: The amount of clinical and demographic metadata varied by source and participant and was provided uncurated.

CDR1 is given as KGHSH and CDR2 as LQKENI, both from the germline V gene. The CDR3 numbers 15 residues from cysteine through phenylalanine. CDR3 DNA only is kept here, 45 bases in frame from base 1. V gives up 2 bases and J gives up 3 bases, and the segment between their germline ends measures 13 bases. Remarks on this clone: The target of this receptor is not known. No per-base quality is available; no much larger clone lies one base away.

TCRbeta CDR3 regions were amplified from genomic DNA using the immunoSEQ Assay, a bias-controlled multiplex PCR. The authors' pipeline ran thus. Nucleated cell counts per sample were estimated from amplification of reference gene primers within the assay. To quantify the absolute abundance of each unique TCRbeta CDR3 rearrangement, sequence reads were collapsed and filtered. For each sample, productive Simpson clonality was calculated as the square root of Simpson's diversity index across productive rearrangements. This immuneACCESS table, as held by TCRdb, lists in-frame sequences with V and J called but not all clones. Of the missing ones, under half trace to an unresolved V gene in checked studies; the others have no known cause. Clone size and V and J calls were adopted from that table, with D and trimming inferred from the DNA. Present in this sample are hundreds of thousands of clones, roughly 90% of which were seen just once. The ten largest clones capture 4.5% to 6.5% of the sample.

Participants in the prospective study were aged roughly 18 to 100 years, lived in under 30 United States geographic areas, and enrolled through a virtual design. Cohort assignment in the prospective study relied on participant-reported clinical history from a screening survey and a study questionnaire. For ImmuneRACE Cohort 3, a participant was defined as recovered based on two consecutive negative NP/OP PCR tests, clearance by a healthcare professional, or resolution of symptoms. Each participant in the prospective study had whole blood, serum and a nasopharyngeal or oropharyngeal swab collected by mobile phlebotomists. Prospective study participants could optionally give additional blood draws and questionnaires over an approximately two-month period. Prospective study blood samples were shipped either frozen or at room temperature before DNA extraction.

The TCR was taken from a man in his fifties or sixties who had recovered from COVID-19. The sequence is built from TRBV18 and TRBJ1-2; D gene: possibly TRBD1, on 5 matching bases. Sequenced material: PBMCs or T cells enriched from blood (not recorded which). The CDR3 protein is CASSPIETAHYGYTF. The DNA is TGTGCCAGCTCACCAATCGAGACAGCCCACTATGGCTACACCTTC.